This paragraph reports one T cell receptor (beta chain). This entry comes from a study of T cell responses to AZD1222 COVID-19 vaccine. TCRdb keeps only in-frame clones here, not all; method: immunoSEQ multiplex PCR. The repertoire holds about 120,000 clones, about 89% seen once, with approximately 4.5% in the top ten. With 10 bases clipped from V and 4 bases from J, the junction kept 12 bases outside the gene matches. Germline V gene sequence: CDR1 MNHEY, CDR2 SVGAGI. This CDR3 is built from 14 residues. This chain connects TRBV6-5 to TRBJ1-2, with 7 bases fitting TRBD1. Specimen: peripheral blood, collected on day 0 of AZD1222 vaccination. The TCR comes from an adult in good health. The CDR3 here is CATRLGGAFYGYTF. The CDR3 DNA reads TGTGCCACCAGGCTAGGGGGCGCTTTCTATGGCTACACCTTC.